The 13 T cell receptor beta chains in this list originate from one sample, sequenced in a study of PD-1 blockade in classical Hodgkin lymphoma. TCRdb's table, derived via immunoSEQ multiplex PCR, lists solely in-frame clones and lacks some. Among 90,000 to 110,000 clones listed, about 92% were seen once. Indicated time point: cycle 4 day 1 (C4D1), after 5 to 7 weeks of nivolumab. Every single patient, without exception, relapsed after autologous stem cell transplantation, and brentuximab vedotin exposure varied. Source: peripheral blood mononuclear cells (PBMCs), taken before the fourth cycle of nivolumab. These TCRs come from a human donor with classical Hodgkin lymphoma.

This clone has a single count. V usage is TRBV10-3 and J usage is TRBJ2-3, with D tentatively TRBD2 (6 bases). The CDR3 is 14 residues long. The V end lost 5 bases, the J end lost 2 bases, and 11 bases lay between the germline ends. Per the germline V gene, CDR1 is ENHRY and CDR2 is SYGVKD. CDR3 DNA sequence: TGTGCCATCAGTACTGGGAGGAACACAGATACGCAGTATTTT. This encodes CAISTGRNTDTQYF.

CDR3 DNA sequence: TGCGCCAGCAGCCAAGTGTCCGCCACAGGGCGTTACGAGCAGTACTTC. Protein: CASSQVSATGRYEQYF. The J gene is TRBJ2-7, the V gene TRBV4-3, with D possibly TRBD1 on 6 matching bases. V gave up 1 base and J gave up 4 bases, with 17 bases separating them. In germline, CDR1 is LGHNA, CDR2 YSLEER. The CDR3 is made up of 16 amino acids.

The genes are TRBV18 and TRBJ1-2; 7 bases fit TRBD1. The CDR3 has 15 residues. Trimming took 5 bases from V and 2 from J; bases not matched to a gene: 8. Germline loops: CDR1 KGHSH, CDR2 LQKENI. The CDR3 bases are TGTGCCAGCTCATTAGAGACAGGGTCGAACTATGGCTACACCTTC. Protein product: CASSLETGSNYGYTF.

The rearrangement uses TRBV4-1 and TRBJ2-1; 12 nucleotides agree with TRBD2. The V and J ends lost 1 base and 6 bases, in that order; junction bases with no gene match: 10. This CDR3 is 18 amino acids long. Germline V gives CDR1 MGHRA, CDR2 YSYEKL. In nucleotides, the CDR3 is TGCGCCAGCAGCCAAGTTGACATGGGACTAGCGGGTGGCAATGAGCAGTTCTTC. It encodes CASSQVDMGLAGGNEQFF.

This clone was picked up one time. The V call is TRBV27, the J call TRBJ2-6; the match to TRBD1 covers 7 bases. The CDR3 runs 16 residues. Germline V gene sequence: CDR1 MNHEY, CDR2 SMNVEV (reference sequence). V gave up 5 bases and J gave up 0 bases; unmatched junction bases: 4. The CDR3 bases are TGTGCCAGCAGTCCCCGGGACAGCTCTGGGGCCAACGTCCTGACTTTC. Its protein is CASSPRDSSGANVLTF.

The DNA of the CDR3 is TGTGCCAGCAGGCCAGGACTAGCGGGATACAATGAGCAGTTCTTC. This codes for CASRPGLAGYNEQFF. The J gene is TRBJ2-1, the V gene TRBV6-5; 12 bases fit TRBD2. This CDR3 is 15 amino acids long. The V and J ends lost 6 bases and 4 bases, in that order; junction bases with no gene match: 4. CDR1 and CDR2 from the germline V gene are MNHEY and SVGAGI.

The rearrangement uses TRBV6-5 and TRBJ2-2; the D call may be TRBD1 or TRBD2 (7 bases each). The CDR3 is made up of 15 amino acids. CDR1 and CDR2 from the germline V gene are MNHEY and SVGAGI. V lost 6 bases, J lost 1 base, and 12 bases lay in between. The CDR3, as DNA: TGTGCCAGCAGGGGAGGGACAGAGAACACCGGGGAGCTGTTTTTT. Protein sequence: CASRGGTENTGELFF.

This chain connects TRBV25-1 to TRBJ2-1; weak D call: TRBD2 (5 bases). The germline V gene has CDR1 MGHDK and CDR2 SYGVNS. The V and J ends lost 3 bases and 6 bases respectively, with 12 bases between them. There are 14 residues in the CDR3. CDR3 residues: CASSDPAASNEQFF. The CDR3 DNA is TGTGCCAGCAGTGATCCAGCGGCTAGCAATGAGCAGTTCTTC.

V usage is TRBV5-6 and J usage is TRBJ1-2, with 7 nucleotides matching TRBD1. Trimming cost V 3 bases and J 3 bases; bases outside gene matches: 5. The CDR3 contains 14 residues. The V gene's germline CDR1 is SGHDT and CDR2 YYEEEE. The CDR3 reads CASSWRDSHYGYTF. CDR3 nucleotides: TGTGCCAGCAGCTGGAGGGACAGCCACTATGGCTACACCTTC.

The chain links TRBV5-1 to TRBJ2-5; D is perhaps TRBD1 or TRBD2 (6 bases each). Trimming pared 6 bases from V and 5 bases from J, leaving 14 bases between. The CDR3 runs 13 residues. The germline V gene has CDR1 SGHRS and CDR2 YFSETQ. The CDR3 sequence is CASTLTGTETQYF. CDR3 sequence (DNA): TGCGCCAGCACCCTAACAGGGACTGAGACCCAGTACTTC.

The chain employs TRBV7-9 and TRBJ2-7, with D hard to call. Germline V gene sequence: CDR1 SEHNR, CDR2 FQNEAQ (reference sequence). The V gene lost 0 bases and the J gene lost 8 bases, with 14 bases spanning the gap. This CDR3 has 14 amino acids. The CDR3 loop reads CASSLASAQIKQYF. The DNA for the CDR3 is TGTGCCAGCAGCTTAGCGTCCGCCCAGATCAAGCAGTACTTC.

The chain employs TRBV5-6 and TRBJ2-1; possible D gene TRBD2, 5 bases. The V end lost 4 bases, the J end lost 5 bases, and 22 bases lay between the germline ends. The germline V gene encodes CDR1 SGHDT and CDR2 YYEEEE. This CDR3 is built from 17 residues. The CDR3 sequence: CASSDPPGSTRHNEQFF. As DNA, the CDR3 is TGTGCCAGCAGCGACCCCCCGGGGAGTACAAGGCACAATGAGCAGTTCTTC.

This chain uses TRBV19 with TRBJ1-5, with D maybe TRBD1 (6 bases). The CDR3 loop spans 14 amino acids. Trimming took 10 bases from V and 4 from J, leaving 17 bases between them. Germline V gives CDR1 LNHDA, CDR2 SQIVND (reference sequence). The CDR3 sequence: CATQDSRGNQPQHF. Written as DNA, the CDR3 is TGTGCCACCCAGGACAGTCGGGGAAATCAGCCCCAGCATTTT.